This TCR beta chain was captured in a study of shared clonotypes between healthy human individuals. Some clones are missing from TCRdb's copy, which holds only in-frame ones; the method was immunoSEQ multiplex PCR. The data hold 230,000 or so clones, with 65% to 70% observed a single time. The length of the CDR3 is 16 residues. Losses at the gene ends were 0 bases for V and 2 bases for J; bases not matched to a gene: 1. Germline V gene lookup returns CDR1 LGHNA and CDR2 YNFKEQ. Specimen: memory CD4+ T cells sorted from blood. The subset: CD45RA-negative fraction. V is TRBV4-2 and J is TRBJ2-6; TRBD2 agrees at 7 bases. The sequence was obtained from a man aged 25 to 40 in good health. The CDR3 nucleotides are TGTGCCAGCAGCCAAGATGGGGGGGCTGGGGCCAACGTCCTGACTTTC. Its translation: CASSQDGGAGANVLTF.